This T cell receptor (beta chain) was documented in a study of early T cells in non-severe SARS-CoV-2 infection. Study-wide background: Chains from this unsorted whole-blood bulk RNA could not be paired. Findings and caveats of the study: The VDJdb matching leaned toward anti-spike CD8 responses and overlooked private and CD4 specificities.

In the library, individual cDNA molecules carried attached unique molecular identifiers. TCRdb reprocessed the 5' RACE reads with MiXCR, giving one entry per CDR3 protein. The sample contains 50,000 to 55,000 distinct CDR3 sequences, about 9.3% of which appear only once. The CDR3 covers 15 residues. The V gene lost 6 bases and the J gene lost 10 bases, with 22 bases spanning the gap. Germline CDR1 reads MNHEY; CDR2 reads SVGAGI. This clonotype was observed at least ten times. Its specificity is not known. This TCR was sampled from an adult who was a healthcare worker with PCR-confirmed SARS-CoV-2 infection or an uninfected control (not recorded which). The sequencing input was whole blood. This rearrangement joins TRBV6-5 to TRBJ2-1; the D gene is possibly TRBD1 (7 bases). CDR3: CASSQIRQGGVEQFF. Written as DNA, the CDR3 is TGTGCCAGCAGCCAGATCCGACAGGGCGGGGTAGAGCAGTTCTTC.